Following are 10 T cell receptor beta chains from one sample sequenced in a study of cytomegalovirus exposure and HLA in healthy donors. Assay used: immunoSEQ multiplex PCR; TCRdb lists only in-frame clones, some missing. The sample holds about 110,000 clones, around 85% seen once. The sequencing input was PBMCs. Receptors were obtained from a woman in her late teens or twenties in good health and CMV-seronegative.

The V and J genes are TRBV10-3 and TRBJ1-4, with TRBD1 matching 10 bases. Germline trimming cut 0 bases from V and 10 bases from J; bases unmatched to any gene: 8. Germline V gene lookup returns CDR1 ENHRY and CDR2 SYGVKD. The length of the CDR3 is 16 residues. DNA for the CDR3: TGTGCCATCAGTGAGTCGACAGGGACAGGGGATCGAAAACTGTTTTTT. Translating gives CAISESTGTGDRKLFF.

This rearrangement joins TRBV28 to TRBJ1-4, with 9 bases lining up with TRBD1. Unmatched junction bases numbered 3, after V lost 4 bases and J lost 6 bases. The CDR3 extends over 14 amino acids. Germline loops: CDR1 MDHEN, CDR2 SYDVKM. As DNA, the CDR3 is TGTGCCAGCAGTTACAGGGGGCAGGATGAAAAACTGTTTTTT. It codes for CASSYRGQDEKLFF.

The table lists this clone with a few counts. The V call is TRBV5-8, the J call TRBJ1-5; D might be TRBD1 (5 bases). V was pared by 9 bases and J by 3 bases, with 25 bases between. CDR1 SGHTS and CDR2 YDEGEE come from the germline V gene. This CDR3 region has 17 residues. The CDR3 sequence is CATTHRWEGALNQPQHF. The CDR3 DNA reads TGTGCCACCACCCACCGGTGGGAAGGGGCCCTCAATCAGCCCCAGCATTTT.

The chain is built from TRBV25-1 and TRBJ1-3; 10 positions agree with TRBD1. The CDR3 spans 14 residues. With 4 bases clipped from V and 6 bases from J, the junction kept 3 bases outside the gene matches. Germline V gene data show CDR1 as MGHDK and CDR2 as SYGVNS. CDR3 in amino acids: CASSGQGAQNTIYF. In DNA form, the CDR3 reads TGTGCCAGCAGTGGACAGGGGGCTCAAAACACCATATATTTT.

In this sample, this clone turned up once. This chain joins TRBV7-9 and TRBJ2-1, with 8 bases identical to TRBD2. The V and J ends lost 5 bases and 0 bases, in that order; junction bases with no gene match: 3. Germline lookup yields CDR1 SEHNR and CDR2 FQNEAQ (reference sequence). The CDR3 consists of 15 residues. CDR3 in DNA: TGTGCCAGCAGCCGGGGGGGGCCCTCCTACAATGAGCAGTTCTTC. This codes for CASSRGGPSYNEQFF.

The V gene is TRBV28, the J gene TRBJ1-5; 7 nucleotides align to TRBD1. The CDR3 loop spans 16 amino acids. The V segment lost 4 bases and the J segment 4 bases; nucleotides outside the gene matches: 10. Germline CDR1 and CDR2: MDHEN and SYDVKM. CDR3 amino acids: CASSSKTGSQNQPQHF. The CDR3 nucleotides read TGTGCCAGCAGTTCAAAGACAGGGTCTCAAAATCAGCCCCAGCATTTT.

The gene calls are TRBV5-1 and TRBJ1-2; TRBD1 aligns across 10 bases. Per the germline V gene, CDR1 is SGHRS and CDR2 is YFSETQ. Trimming at V came to 0 bases and at J to 8 bases, leaving 7 bases not matched to a gene. This CDR3 is 15 amino acids long. The CDR3 sequence is CASSLARGQGEGYTF. CDR3 nucleotide sequence: TGCGCCAGCAGCTTGGCCCGAGGACAGGGGGAAGGCTACACCTTC.

The chain uses TRBV7-6 and TRBJ1-6; TRBD1 matches 7 bases. V lost 4 bases, J lost 6 bases, and 6 bases stayed unmatched. The CDR3 spans 15 residues. Germline CDR1 is SGHVS and CDR2 is FNYEAQ. Here the CDR3 reads CASSWAGQSNSPLHF. In nucleotides, the CDR3 is TGTGCCAGCAGCTGGGCGGGACAGAGTAATTCACCCCTCCACTTT.

This chain links TRBV2 with TRBJ1-5, with 8 bases fitting TRBD1. The junction had 5 bases not matched to a gene; V was cut back by 2 bases and J by 5 bases. Germline-derived CDR1 and CDR2 are SNHLY and FYNNEI. The CDR3 consists of 15 residues. CDR3 nucleotides: TGTGCCAGCAGTGAAAGGACAGGGTCGGATCAGCCCCAGCATTTT. The encoded protein is CASSERTGSDQPQHF. Drawing the rest from reference TRBV2 and TRBJ1-5, the complete variable domain is EPEVTQTPSHQVTQMGQEVILRCVPISNHLYFYWYRQILGQKVEFLVSFYNNEISEKSEIFDDQFSVERPDGSNFTLKIRSTKLEDSAMYFCASSERTGSDQPQHFGDGTRLSIL.

This chain connects TRBV2 to TRBJ1-4, with D tentatively TRBD1 (5 bases). The germline gives CDR1 SNHLY, CDR2 FYNNEI. This CDR3 spans 12 amino acids. V lost 7 bases to trimming and J lost 5 bases, with 8 bases between them. CDR3 nucleotides: TGTGCCAGCAATGGGGGGAATGAAAAACTGTTTTTT. Protein: CASNGGNEKLFF.